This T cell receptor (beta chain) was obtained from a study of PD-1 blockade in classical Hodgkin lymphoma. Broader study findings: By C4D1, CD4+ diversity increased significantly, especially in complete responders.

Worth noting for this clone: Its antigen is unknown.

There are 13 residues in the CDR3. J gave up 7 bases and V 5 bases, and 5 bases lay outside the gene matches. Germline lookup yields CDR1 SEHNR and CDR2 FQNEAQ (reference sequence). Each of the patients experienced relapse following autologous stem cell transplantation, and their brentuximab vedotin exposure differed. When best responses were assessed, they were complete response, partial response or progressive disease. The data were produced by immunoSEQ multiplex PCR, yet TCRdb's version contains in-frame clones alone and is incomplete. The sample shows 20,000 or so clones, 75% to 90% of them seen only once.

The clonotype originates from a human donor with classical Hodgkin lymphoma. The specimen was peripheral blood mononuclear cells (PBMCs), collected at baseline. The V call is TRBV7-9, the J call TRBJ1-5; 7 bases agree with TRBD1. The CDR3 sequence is CASSETGQQPQHF. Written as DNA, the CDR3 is TGTGCCAGCAGCGAGACAGGGCAACAGCCCCAGCATTTT. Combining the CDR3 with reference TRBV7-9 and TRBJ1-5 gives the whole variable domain DTGVSQNPRHKITKRGQNVTFRCDPISEHNRLYWYRQTLGQGPEFLTYFQNEAQLEKSRLLSDRFSAERPKGSFSTLEIQRTEQGDSAMYLCASSETGQQPQHFGDGTRLSIL.